Following are 12 T cell receptor beta chains from one sample sequenced in a study of Ad26.COV2.S vaccination and SARS-CoV-2 variants. TCRdb's copy holds only in-frame clones and misses some; the assay was immunoSEQ multiplex PCR. This sample has 440,000 or so clones, with roughly nine tenths found just once. Treatment specified: 15 to 20 received Ad26.COV2.S at low or high dose, single or two shots; about 5 received placebo; per-sample allocation not given. Sampling was performed 63 days after the first vaccine or placebo injection. This material consisted of peripheral blood, taken in a trial of Ad26.COV2.S vaccine versus placebo. Receptors were obtained from a person aged 18-60 years who received the Ad26.COV2.S COVID-19 vaccine or a placebo.

The V call is TRBV7-9, the J call TRBJ1-5; D is perhaps TRBD1 (5 bases). Germline CDR1 is SEHNR and CDR2 is FQNEAQ (reference sequence). The length of the CDR3 is 15 residues. V was trimmed by 2 bases and J by 8 bases, leaving 16 bases between them. The CDR3 DNA follows: TGTGCCAGCAGCTTAAATGGTGGCTTAGGGGAGCCCCAGCATTTT. Protein: CASSLNGGLGEPQHF.

This clone was observed a single time. The chain has TRBV19 and TRBJ1-5; the D is unclear. This CDR3 is 16 amino acids long. Germline CDR1 reads LNHDA; CDR2 reads SQIVND (reference sequence). Trimming removed 5 bases from V and 5 bases from J, with 19 bases in between. CDR3: CASSSNSSPRDQPQHF. CDR3 DNA: TGTGCCAGTAGTTCAAACAGCTCCCCAAGGGATCAGCCCCAGCATTTT.

The V call is TRBV14, the J call TRBJ1-3, with a tentative D call TRBD1 (5 bases). Trimming removed 4 bases from V and 0 bases from J, with 25 bases in between. The CDR3 length is 20 residues. The germline V gene has CDR1 SGHDN and CDR2 FVKESK. CDR3 DNA: TGTGCCAGCAGCCTCGCGGGCGAGGGGAAGTTCTTCGGCTCTGGAAACACCATATATTTT. Residues: CASSLAGEGKFFGSGNTIYF.

The J gene is TRBJ1-2, the V gene TRBV11-2, with 9 positions matching TRBD1. CDR1 and CDR2 (germline): SGHAT, FQNNGV. The CDR3 runs 16 residues. V was clipped by 4 bases and J by 7 bases; unmatched bases: 13. The CDR3 nucleotides are TGTGCCAGCAGCTCACTTACAGGGGGCAGGGCAAGTGGCTACACCTTC. It yields the protein CASSSLTGGRASGYTF.

J is TRBJ2-7 and V is TRBV6-5; possible D gene TRBD1, 6 bases. This CDR3 is 14 amino acids long. Germline values: CDR1 MNHEY, CDR2 SVGAGI. The V and J ends lost 7 bases and 0 bases respectively, with 13 bases between them. CDR3 in amino acids: CASTKTGYSYEQYF. DNA of the CDR3: TGTGCCAGCACAAAAACAGGGTACTCCTACGAGCAGTACTTC.

The chain employs TRBV13 and TRBJ1-6, with 8 bases identical to TRBD1. Germline values: CDR1 PRHDT, CDR2 FYEKMQ (reference sequence). The CDR3 length is 14 residues. Unmatched junction bases numbered 6, after V lost 5 bases and J lost 9 bases. The DNA for the CDR3 is TGTGCCAGCAGCCCTGACAGGGGTGCTTCACCCCTCCACTTT. Translating gives CASSPDRGASPLHF.

A single count supports this clone. V is TRBV19 and J is TRBJ2-1; 16 nucleotides align to TRBD2. The CDR3 has 15 amino acids. Per germline, CDR1 LNHDA and CDR2 SQIVND (reference sequence). V lost 10 bases and J lost 7; bases outside the gene matches: 7. The CDR3 loop is CATLPGLAGGNEQFF. CDR3 sequence (DNA): TGTGCCACTCTCCCGGGACTAGCGGGAGGGAATGAGCAGTTCTTC. Supplemented by reference TRBV19 and TRBJ2-1, the full variable domain reads DGGITQSPKYLFRKEGQNVTLSCEQNLNHDAMYWYRQDPGQGLRLIYYSQIVNDFQKGDIAEGYSVSREKKESFPLTVTSAQKNPTAFYLCATLPGLAGGNEQFFGPGTRLTVL.

A single count supports this clone. This chain connects TRBV19 to TRBJ2-1; 9 nucleotides agree with TRBD2. The CDR3 is 16 residues long. J gave up 4 bases and V 6 bases, and 10 bases lay outside the gene matches. Germline CDR1 and CDR2: LNHDA and SQIVND (reference sequence). CDR3 in amino acids: CASSSPLAGMYNEQFF. CDR3 in DNA: TGTGCCAGTAGCTCCCCTCTAGCGGGAATGTACAATGAGCAGTTCTTC. The full variable domain, its missing parts supplied by reference TRBV19 and TRBJ2-1, is DGGITQSPKYLFRKEGQNVTLSCEQNLNHDAMYWYRQDPGQGLRLIYYSQIVNDFQKGDIAEGYSVSREKKESFPLTVTSAQKNPTAFYLCASSSPLAGMYNEQFFGPGTRLTVL.

J is TRBJ2-5 and V is TRBV3-1 (or the pseudogene TRBV3-2); D ambiguous. CDR1 is LGHDT and CDR2 is YNNKEL in the germline V gene (reference sequence). This CDR3 is 16 amino acids long. V lost 1 base to trimming and J lost 5 bases, with 17 bases between them. The CDR3 sequence: CASSQGIARSSETQYF. In DNA, the CDR3 is TGTGCCAGCAGCCAAGGGATAGCCCGATCTTCTGAGACCCAGTACTTC.

This chain uses TRBV19 with TRBJ2-7, with D possibly being TRBD1 (6 bases). This CDR3 has 15 amino acids. Per the germline V gene, CDR1 is LNHDA and CDR2 is SQIVND (reference sequence). The V end was cut by 6 bases, the J end by 3 bases, with 18 bases between. The CDR3 loop reads CASRTGSAGGYEQYF. The CDR3, as DNA: TGTGCCAGTAGAACAGGGTCTGCTGGTGGCTACGAGCAGTACTTC.

The chain links TRBV30 to TRBJ1-1; D is unresolved. CDR1 is GTSNPN, CDR2 SVGIG, per germline (reference sequence). V lost 3 bases and J lost 7, with 12 bases in between. The CDR3 covers 12 residues. CDR3 in amino acids: CAWRKQLGEAFF. The DNA of the CDR3 is TGTGCCTGGAGGAAACAGCTAGGTGAAGCTTTCTTT.

The J gene is TRBJ1-5, the V gene TRBV5-5; possibly TRBD1 for D (5 bases). CDR1 is SGHKS and CDR2 is YYEKEE in the germline V gene (reference sequence). This CDR3 is built from 13 residues. Between the trimmed V and J ends, which lost 0 bases and 5 bases, there was a span of 6 bases. CDR3 DNA sequence: TGTGCCAGCAGCTTGGCCAGGGATCAGCCCCAGCATTTT. Its translation is CASSLARDQPQHF.